Presented here are 26 T cell receptor beta chains from one specimen sequenced in a study of neoadjuvant nivolumab and ipilimumab in lung cancer. Repertoires were generated with immunoSEQ multiplex PCR, while TCRdb's copy carries only in-frame clones and drops some. The data hold some 20,000 clones, with around 77% observed a single time. The sample consisted of tumor tissue, taken after neoadjuvant nivolumab, alone or with ipilimumab, at or shortly before surgery. Source of these receptors: an adult with non-small cell lung cancer.

This chain links TRBV6-4 with TRBJ2-2; 8 bases map to TRBD1. V lost 8 bases, J lost 6 bases, and 8 bases stayed unmatched. Germline values: CDR1 MRHNA, CDR2 SNTAGT. CDR3 length: 14 residues. The CDR3 spells CASSETGEAGELFF. CDR3 DNA sequence: TGTGCCAGCTCTGAGACAGGGGAAGCCGGGGAGCTGTTTTTT.

The rearrangement links TRBV7-8 to TRBJ1-6, with D possibly TRBD1 on 6 matching bases. Trimming removed 1 base from V and 5 bases from J, with 18 bases in between. There are 18 residues in the CDR3. Germline assignment: CDR1 SGHVS and CDR2 FQNEAQ. The CDR3 sequence: CASSLVFWPQGHNSPLHF. CDR3 in DNA: TGTGCCAGCAGCTTAGTATTCTGGCCCCAGGGGCATAATTCACCCCTCCACTTT.

The chain joins TRBV7-2 to TRBJ1-6; no definite D call. The CDR3 has 12 amino acids. Between the trimmed V and J ends, which lost 2 bases and 11 bases, there was a span of 7 bases. Germline CDR1 reads SGHTA; CDR2 reads FQGNSA. CDR3 in amino acids: CASSLSLAPLHF. The CDR3 DNA is TGTGCCAGCAGCTTATCTTTGGCACCCCTCCACTTT.

The chain employs TRBV18 and TRBJ2-7; D ambiguous. The germline gives CDR1 KGHSH, CDR2 LQKENI. Trimming shortened V by 1 base and J by 3 bases, and 10 bases separated the two germline ends. The CDR3 is 14 amino acids. The CDR3 is CASSPRAVNYEQYF. CDR3 coding DNA: TGTGCCAGCTCACCACGGGCGGTGAACTACGAGCAGTACTTC.

This chain joins TRBV7-2 and TRBJ1-4, with D possibly being TRBD1 (6 bases). Trimming left V 5 bases short and J 5 bases short, with 15 bases between. Germline CDR1 reads SGHTA; CDR2 reads FQGNSA. The CDR3 spans 15 residues. This chain's CDR3 is CASSREGRGNEKLFF. The CDR3 DNA reads TGTGCCAGCAGCCGTGAGGGCAGGGGAAATGAAAAACTGTTTTTT.

This chain links TRBV4-1 with TRBJ2-7; D remains ambiguous. V lost 1 base and J lost 2, with 15 bases in between. The CDR3 is 16 residues long. CDR1 is MGHRA and CDR2 is YSYEKL in the germline V gene. The CDR3 here is CASSQVLTGSTYEQYF. CDR3 nucleotide sequence: TGCGCCAGCAGCCAAGTCCTTACCGGGTCGACCTACGAGCAGTACTTC.

The chain links TRBV28 to TRBJ1-5, with 12 bases matching TRBD1. The J segment lost 5 bases and the V segment lost 4 bases, leaving 9 bases of the junction unmatched. CDR1 is MDHEN, CDR2 SYDVKM, per germline. The CDR3 runs to 17 residues. The DNA of the CDR3 is TGTGCCAGCAGTTACGATCCCGGGACAGGGGGCTATCAGCCCCAGCATTTT. Its protein is CASSYDPGTGGYQPQHF.

The chain carries TRBV18 and TRBJ2-7; TRBD1 matches at 11 bases. J gave up 0 bases and V 5 bases, and 3 bases lay outside the gene matches. The germline gives CDR1 KGHSH, CDR2 LQKENI. The CDR3 is made up of 15 amino acids. The chain's CDR3 is CASSKGTGGSYEQYF. CDR3 nucleotide sequence: TGTGCCAGCTCAAAAGGGACAGGGGGCTCCTACGAGCAGTACTTC.

The chain uses TRBV7-9 and TRBJ1-1; D ambiguous. Germline V gives CDR1 SEHNR, CDR2 FQNEAQ (reference sequence). The CDR3 is 12 amino acids. V was pared by 3 bases and J by 6 bases, with 8 bases between. The CDR3 DNA reads as TGTGCCAGCAGCTTGTCCCTAGCTGAAGCTTTCTTT. Amino acid sequence: CASSLSLAEAFF.

V and J are TRBV5-1 and TRBJ1-1; TRBD1 agrees at 9 bases. Germline trimming cut 4 bases from V and 11 bases from J; bases unmatched to any gene: 15. CDR3 length: 15 residues. Germline assignment: CDR1 SGHRS and CDR2 YFSETQ. The CDR3 DNA is TGCGCCAGCAGCCCGGGGGACAGGGCGAAGGGGGACGCTTTCTTT. Amino acids: CASSPGDRAKGDAFF.

This clone was recorded once. V gene TRBV5-6 combines with J gene TRBJ1-6; 8 bases align to TRBD1. CDR1 is SGHDT, CDR2 YYEEEE, per germline. There are 15 residues in the CDR3. V lost 4 bases to trimming and J lost 4 bases; unmatched junction nucleotides: 4. Here the CDR3 DNA reads TGTGCCAGCAGCCGGACAGGGAGTTATAATTCACCCCTCCACTTT. Amino acid sequence: CASSRTGSYNSPLHF.

This chain joins TRBV11-2 and TRBJ1-2; D gene uncertain. The CDR3 extends over 16 amino acids. Germline CDR1 is SGHAT and CDR2 is FQNNGV. Trimming removed 3 bases at V and 0 bases at J, with 14 bases between. The chain's CDR3 is CASSLALSPSNYGYTF. The CDR3 region has the DNA TGTGCCAGCAGCTTGGCCCTGTCGCCTTCTAACTATGGCTACACCTTC.

CDR3 loop: CASSLMGFYEQFF. In nucleotides, the CDR3 is TGTGCCAGCAGCTTGATGGGGTTCTATGAGCAGTTCTTC. The rearrangement joins TRBV5-4 to TRBJ2-1; unclear D gene. This CDR3 has 13 residues. Trimming stripped 1 base from V and 8 bases from J, with 10 bases between. Germline lookup yields CDR1 SGHNT and CDR2 YYREEE (reference sequence).

This chain joins TRBV2 and TRBJ2-7; the D call may be TRBD1 or TRBD2 (5 bases each). Germline V gene data show CDR1 as SNHLY and CDR2 as FYNNEI. The ends were cut back, 2 bases at V and 2 bases at J, with 13 bases in the middle. The CDR3 totals 15 residues. Here the CDR3 reads CASSERRDVAYEQYF. The CDR3, as DNA: TGTGCCAGCAGTGAAAGAAGGGACGTAGCCTACGAGCAGTACTTC.

In its sample, this clone was seen once. The CDR3 DNA sequence: TGTGCCAGCTCACCTCCCCTAAGAGCAGGGGTCAATGAGCAGTTCTTC. It is translated as CASSPPLRAGVNEQFF. This chain links TRBV18 with TRBJ2-1, with D possibly being TRBD1 (6 bases). Looked up from germline, CDR1 is KGHSH and CDR2 is LQKENI. V gave up 3 bases and J gave up 6 bases, with 18 bases separating them. The CDR3 runs 16 residues.

V is TRBV28 and J is TRBJ1-2; the D is unclear. This CDR3 has 13 amino acids. V lost 7 bases to trimming and J lost 4 bases, with 13 bases between them. The germline CDR1 and CDR2 sequences are MDHEN and SYDVKM. CDR3 nucleotide sequence: TGTGCCAGCACCGTTCGGCAGACCTATGGCTACACCTTC. Translated: CASTVRQTYGYTF.

The V gene is TRBV14, the J gene TRBJ1-1; TRBD1 matches 9 bases. Trimming removed 4 bases from V and 5 bases from J; junction bases left unmatched: 2. Germline lookup yields CDR1 SGHDN and CDR2 FVKESK. The CDR3 extends over 13 amino acids. CDR3 DNA: TGTGCCAGCAGCCTGACAGGGGGTACTGAAGCTTTCTTT. This gives the protein CASSLTGGTEAFF.

This sequence joins TRBV6-6 and TRBJ1-5, with 7 bases fitting TRBD1. CDR1 MNHNY and CDR2 SVGAGI come from the germline V gene (reference sequence). With 2 bases clipped from V and 6 bases from J, the junction kept 1 base outside the gene matches. This CDR3 is built from 13 residues. CDR3 residues: CASSYDRVQPQHF. The CDR3 region has the DNA TGTGCCAGCAGTTACGACAGGGTTCAGCCCCAGCATTTT.

The chain employs TRBV30 and TRBJ1-5; D ambiguous. Deletions cut 1 base from V and 3 bases from J, with 7 bases between. Germline CDR1 GTSNPN, CDR2 SVGIG (reference sequence). This CDR3 spans 13 amino acids. CDR3 loop: CAWSGELNQPQHF. The CDR3 DNA reads TGTGCCTGGAGTGGGGAGCTCAATCAGCCCCAGCATTTT.

The CDR3, as DNA: TGTGCCAGCAGGCCGAACAGTCCGAACACCGGGGAGCTGTTTTTT. It codes for CASRPNSPNTGELFF. The rearrangement joins TRBV6-5 to TRBJ2-2, with D uncertain. V gave up 6 bases and J gave up 0 bases, with 11 bases separating them. CDR3 length: 15 residues. CDR1 and CDR2 from the germline V gene are MNHEY and SVGAGI.

The V call is TRBV2, the J call TRBJ2-3, with TRBD1 matching 8 bases. The CDR3 spans 15 residues. Germline loops: CDR1 SNHLY, CDR2 FYNNEI. J gave up 0 bases and V 7 bases, and 6 bases lay outside the gene matches. CDR3 sequence (DNA): TGTGCCAGCACTCAGGACAGGGCTAGCACAGATACGCAGTATTTT. This gives the protein CASTQDRASTDTQYF.

This clone has just a few counts. The gene calls are TRBV7-9 and TRBJ1-6, with 8 bases lining up with TRBD1. Germline trimming cut 4 bases from V and 6 bases from J; bases unmatched to any gene: 5. Germline-derived CDR1 and CDR2 are SEHNR and FQNEAQ (reference sequence). The CDR3 is 15 amino acids. For the CDR3, the DNA is TGTGCCAGCAGCTCAGGGACAGGCTCTAATTCACCCCTCCACTTT. This encodes CASSSGTGSNSPLHF.

The gene calls are TRBV18 and TRBJ2-3; D is possibly TRBD1 or TRBD2 (5 bases each). Germline V gene sequence: CDR1 KGHSH, CDR2 LQKENI. The ends were cut back, 1 base at V and 2 bases at J, with 10 bases in the middle. This CDR3 comprises 15 residues. CDR3: CASSPHGAPTDTQYF. CDR3 nucleotide sequence: TGTGCCAGCTCACCACACGGGGCCCCCACAGATACGCAGTATTTT.

A single count supports this clone. The chain combines TRBV29-1 with TRBJ2-5; possibly TRBD1 for D (6 bases). The CDR3 extends over 12 amino acids. Germline loops: CDR1 SQVTM, CDR2 ANQGSEA. V lost 3 bases, J lost 6 bases, and 11 bases lay in between. As DNA, the CDR3 is TGCAGCGTTGAGGGGGCACGGAAGACCCAGTACTTC. Translating gives CSVEGARKTQYF.

This clone was seen more than once but under ten times. This chain joins TRBV5-6 and TRBJ1-2; unclear D gene. Trimming cost V 2 bases and J 5 bases, with 4 bases left between them. The CDR3 totals 11 residues. Germline-derived CDR1 and CDR2 are SGHDT and YYEEEE. CDR3 sequence (DNA): TGTGCCAGCAGCTTCTTTTATGGCTACACCTTC. This sequence encodes CASSFFYGYTF.

This chain connects TRBV7-2 to TRBJ2-1; 8 bases line up with TRBD1. Germline assignment: CDR1 SGHTA and CDR2 FQGNSA. After removal of 1 base from V and 1 base from J, the junction contained 0 bases not matched to a gene. This CDR3 contains 15 residues. CDR3 in amino acids: CASSLDRGSYNEQFF. The CDR3 DNA is TGTGCCAGCAGCTTAGACAGGGGGTCCTACAATGAGCAGTTCTTC. Combining the CDR3 with reference TRBV7-2 and TRBJ2-1 gives the whole variable domain GAGVSQSPSNKVTEKGKDVELRCDPISGHTALYWYRQSLGQGLEFLIYFQGNSAPDKSGLPSDRFSAERTGGSVSTLTIQRTQQEDSAVYLCASSLDRGSYNEQFFGPGTRLTVL.